These 27 T cell receptor beta chains share one sample of origin, sequenced in a study of T cell repertoires in cytomegalovirus infection. TCRdb re-analysed the reads in MiXCR, keeping a single row per CDR3 protein. The profile shows about 770,000 distinct CDR3 sequences, 29% of them singletons. These receptors lack a known antigen. This specimen was cultured CD8+ T cells from PBMCs, taken from culture after CMV antigen stimulation. All receptors derive from a human donor in good health (CMV status not recorded). Some clones in this sample may be carry-over from other donors' samples.

As concerns this clonotype: This clone may be a read error of a much larger clone one base away. The chain recombines TRBV7-4 with TRBJ2-1; 11 nucleotides align to TRBD2. From germline, CDR1 is SGHVT and CDR2 SQSDAQ. This CDR3 has 15 amino acids. The CDR3 DNA is TGTGCCAGCAGCTCACGGGGACTAGCGGTCAATGAGCAGATCTTC. It yields the protein CASSSRGLAVNEQIF.

V is TRBV27 and J is TRBJ1-2; D unclear. The germline gives CDR1 MNHEY, CDR2 SMNVEV (reference sequence). This CDR3 comprises 15 residues. Trimming removed 0 bases at V and 0 bases at J, with 8 bases between. The CDR3 DNA follows: TGTGCCAGCAGTTTATCGAGTCGAGCTAACTATGGCTACACCTTC. Encoded protein: CASSLSSRANYGYTF.

This clonotype was counted many times. The chain is built from TRBV28 and TRBJ1-6; D gene uncertain. With 7 bases removed from V and 9 bases from J, the gap between germline ends came to 22 bases. The germline V gene has CDR1 MDHEN and CDR2 SYDVKM. CDR3 length equals 16 residues. CDR3 protein: CASTPIWGNWVSPLHF. The CDR3 region has the DNA TGTGCCAGCACTCCCATTTGGGGAAATTGGGTTTCACCCCTCCACTTT. The full variable domain, its missing parts supplied by reference TRBV28 and TRBJ1-6, is DVKVTQSSRYLVKRTGEKVFLECVQDMDHENMFWYRQDPGLGLRLIYFSYDVKMKEKGDIPEGYSVSREKKERFSLILESASTNQTSMYLCASTPIWGNWVSPLHFGNGTRLTVT.

There are many counts of this clonotype. This CDR3 reads CASGSSAYEQYV. The CDR3 coding sequence is TGTGCCAGTGGTAGTTCTGCCTACGAGCAGTACGTC. The chain combines TRBV6-2 or TRBV6-3 with TRBJ2-7; D ambiguous. This CDR3 comprises 12 residues. Germline V lookup: CDR1 MNHEY, CDR2 SVGEGT. V dropped 9 bases and J dropped 2 bases, with 11 bases sitting between them.

This clonotype has only a few counts. This chain uses TRBV19 with TRBJ2-3; 10 bases are shared with TRBD2. The trim removed 4 bases at V and 1 base at J, leaving 5 bases unmatched. Germline V gene lookup returns CDR1 LNHDA and CDR2 SQIVND (reference sequence). The CDR3 runs 16 residues. CDR3 loop: CASSTVTSGGTDTQYF. Written as DNA, the CDR3 is TGTGCCAGTAGTACCGTTACTAGCGGGGGCACAGATACGCAGTATTTT.

The chain uses TRBV11-2 and TRBJ2-3; D remains unclear. CDR3 length: 16 residues. Trimming stripped 0 bases from V and 3 bases from J, with 13 bases between. Per germline, CDR1 SGHAT and CDR2 FQNNGV. This chain's CDR3 is CASSLDPVAATDTQYF. The CDR3 bases are TGTGCCAGCAGCTTAGATCCGGTAGCAGCTACAGATACGCAGTATTTT. Drawing the rest from reference TRBV11-2 and TRBJ2-3, the complete variable domain is EAGVAQSPRYKIIEKRQSVAFWCNPISGHATLYWYQQILGQGPKLLIQFQNNGVVDDSQLPKDRFSAERLKGVDSTLKIQPAKLEDSAVYLCASSLDPVAATDTQYFGPGTRLTVL.

The chain employs TRBV10-3 and TRBJ1-2; 7 bases agree with TRBD1. With 10 bases clipped from V and 6 bases from J, the junction kept 11 bases outside the gene matches. Germline V gene data show CDR1 as ENHRY and CDR2 as SYGVKD. The length of the CDR3 is 13 residues. The CDR3 DNA reads TGTGCCACCTATGACACAGGGGCCGATGGCTACACCTTC. This encodes CATYDTGADGYTF.

For the CDR3, the DNA is TGCGCCAGCAGCTTGTCCCTCGGACAGTATGGCTACACCTTC. This gives the protein CASSLSLGQYGYTF. The rearrangement uses TRBV5-1 and TRBJ1-2; tentatively, D is TRBD1 (6 bases). The CDR3 has 14 residues. The V end was cut by 1 base, the J end by 5 bases, with 12 bases between. The germline V gene encodes CDR1 SGHRS and CDR2 YFSETQ.

This clonotype was seen repeatedly, ten times or more. The chain joins TRBV7-9 to TRBJ1-2, with TRBD1 matching 10 bases. There are 17 residues in the CDR3. Trimming removed 4 bases from V and 0 bases from J; junction bases left unmatched: 8. Germline V gene sequence: CDR1 SEHNR, CDR2 FQNEAQ (reference sequence). The CDR3, as DNA: TGTGCCAGCAGCTCACCGGGACAGGGGAGATCTAACTATGGCTACACCTTC. Residues: CASSSPGQGRSNYGYTF.

This clonotype was found many times. The rearrangement uses TRBV7-6 and TRBJ1-2, with D tentatively TRBD1 (5 bases). CDR3 size: 14 residues. V shed 1 base and J shed 6 bases, with 12 bases lying between them. Germline V gene lookup returns CDR1 SGHVS and CDR2 FNYEAQ. CDR3 residues: CASSLDMGGDGYTF. DNA for the CDR3: TGTGCCAGCAGCTTAGACATGGGAGGGGATGGCTACACCTTC.

This chain connects TRBV7-9 to TRBJ2-7; 7 positions match TRBD1. The CDR3 extends over 20 amino acids. Germline V CDR1 and CDR2: SEHNR, FQNEAQ (reference sequence). Trimming took 1 base from V and 0 from J; bases not matched to a gene: 18. The CDR3 here is CASSLDQSHTDRRSSYEQYF. CDR3 nucleotides: TGTGCCAGCAGCTTAGACCAATCGCATACGGACAGGAGAAGCTCCTACGAGCAGTACTTC.

The V call is TRBV6-2 or TRBV6-3, the J call TRBJ1-1, with 8 bases fitting TRBD1. After removal of 0 bases from V and 7 bases from J, the junction contained 4 bases not matched to a gene. CDR1 MNHEY and CDR2 SVGEGT come from the germline V gene. This CDR3 comprises 14 residues. CDR3 bases: TGTGCCAGCAGTTACTCGGACAGGGAGCTTGAAGCTTTCTTT. Amino acids: CASSYSDRELEAFF.

A few counts support this clonotype. The chain is built from TRBV5-4 and TRBJ1-2, with D maybe TRBD1 (5 bases). Per the germline V gene, CDR1 is SGHNT and CDR2 is YYREEE (reference sequence). V was clipped by 0 bases and J by 1 base, with 13 bases between them. This CDR3 spans 16 amino acids. This CDR3 reads CASSLVPRDDNYGYTF. The CDR3 coding sequence is TGTGCCAGCAGCTTGGTACCCAGGGACGATAACTATGGCTACACCTTC. The full variable domain, in which reference TRBV5-4 and TRBJ1-2 provide the parts outside the CDR3, is ETGVTQSPTHLIKTRGQQVTLRCSSQSGHNTVSWYQQALGQGPQFIFQYYREEENGRGNFPPRFSGLQFPNYSSELNVNALELDDSALYLCASSLVPRDDNYGYTFGSGTRLTVV.

The chain couples TRBV7-6 to TRBJ1-1; D is unresolved. Germline CDR1 reads SGHVS; CDR2 reads FNYEAQ. Trimming removed 0 bases at V and 4 bases at J, with 9 bases between. The CDR3 contains 14 residues. CDR3 sequence reads: CASSLAARPTEAFF. Here the CDR3 DNA reads TGTGCCAGCAGCTTAGCGGCCAGGCCCACTGAAGCTTTCTTT.

This clonotype came up many times. The rearrangement links TRBV7-3 to TRBJ1-2, with D uncertain. The ends were cut back, 2 bases at V and 0 bases at J, with 13 bases in the middle. CDR3 length: 16 amino acids. Germline V gives CDR1 SGHTA, CDR2 FQGTGA. In nucleotides, the CDR3 is TGTGCCAGCAGCTTAGGGCAGACTACCCCTAACTATGGCTACACCTTC. This codes for CASSLGQTTPNYGYTF.

This clonotype has a handful of counts. This chain uses TRBV4-1 with TRBJ2-2; no clear D. The V and J ends lost 4 bases and 7 bases respectively, with 22 bases between them. The CDR3 is 17 amino acids. CDR1 and CDR2 from the germline V gene are MGHRA and YSYEKL. As DNA, the CDR3 is TGCGCCAGCAGCCCAGCTGACACTACACTTACATACGGGGAGCTGTTTTTT. Encoded protein: CASSPADTTLTYGELFF.

V is TRBV7-9 and J is TRBJ2-5, with D possibly being TRBD2 (5 bases). Deletions cut 6 bases from V and 4 bases from J, with 21 bases between. The V gene's germline CDR1 is SEHNR and CDR2 FQNEAQ (reference sequence). The CDR3 contains 16 residues. CDR3 sequence reads: CASSSSLFLAGETQYF. For the CDR3, the DNA is TGTGCCAGCAGTTCTTCCCTCTTTCTTGCGGGAGAGACCCAGTACTTC.

This clonotype was recorded at least ten times. The chain uses TRBV7-8 and TRBJ2-1; 7 positions match TRBD2. Trimming at V came to 5 bases and at J to 5 bases, leaving 12 bases not matched to a gene. Per germline, CDR1 SGHVS and CDR2 FQNEAQ. The CDR3 sequence is 16 residues long. This CDR3 reads CASSVGGWGGDNEQFF. CDR3 nucleotides: TGTGCCAGCAGCGTAGGAGGGTGGGGGGGAGACAATGAGCAGTTCTTC.

This clonotype has just a few counts. The rearrangement joins TRBV7-6 to TRBJ1-1, with 9 bases aligning to TRBD1. The CDR3 is made up of 14 amino acids. Germline V gives CDR1 SGHVS, CDR2 FNYEAQ. The V gene end was trimmed by 8 bases and the J gene end by 4 bases; junction bases not matched to a gene: 8. CDR3: CASRGQGKGTEAFF. CDR3 DNA: TGTGCCAGCCGGGGACAGGGAAAGGGCACTGAAGCTTTCTTT.

The sample holds a few counts of this clonotype. This chain connects TRBV7-9 to TRBJ1-2, with 7 bases identical to TRBD1. This CDR3 has 12 residues. The germline CDR1 and CDR2 sequences are SEHNR and FQNEAQ (reference sequence). V shed 5 bases, J shed 7 bases, and the junction held 4 bases outside the gene matches. The CDR3 DNA follows: TGTGCCAGCAGCCAGGGGACAGCTGGCTACACCTTC. Its translation is CASSQGTAGYTF.

The rearrangement uses TRBV10-3 and TRBJ2-3, with D perhaps assigned TRBD1 or TRBD2 (6 bases each). The CDR3 length is 15 residues. Germline CDR1 reads ENHRY; CDR2 reads SYGVKD. Trimming pared 4 bases from V and 1 base from J, leaving 12 bases between. The chain's CDR3 is CAISGSRGRTDTQYF. In DNA form, the CDR3 reads TGTGCCATCAGTGGGAGCCGGGGGCGCACAGATACGCAGTATTTT.

The chain uses TRBV6-2 or TRBV6-3 and TRBJ1-5; D is undetermined. The CDR3 sequence is 16 residues long. Trimming took off 0 bases at V and 6 bases at J, with 15 bases between the two ends. The V gene's germline CDR1 is MNHEY and CDR2 SVGEGT. In DNA form, the CDR3 reads TGTGCCAGCAGTTACTCCCCCGGACCCAGCGGTCAGCCCCAGCATTTT. Protein product: CASSYSPGPSGQPQHF.

The CDR3, as DNA: TGTGCCAGCAGCTTGTACCTAGGACAGGGAGGTCGTTCCGGGGAGCTGTTTTTT. Translating it yields CASSLYLGQGGRSGELFF. The chain has TRBV5-5 and TRBJ2-2; TRBD1 aligns across 8 bases. Trimming took 1 base from V and 6 from J; bases not matched to a gene: 14. The CDR3 contains 18 residues. Germline V gene sequence: CDR1 SGHKS, CDR2 YYEKEE (reference sequence).

This clonotype was picked up a small number of times. The chain links TRBV2 to TRBJ2-2; D is unresolved. V was clipped by 2 bases and J by 0 bases, with 16 bases between them. The CDR3 loop spans 18 amino acids. Germline loops: CDR1 SNHLY, CDR2 FYNNEI. The CDR3 reads CASSEIVSTRPNTGELFF. The CDR3 DNA is TGTGCCAGCAGTGAAATCGTATCTACCCGTCCGAACACCGGGGAGCTGTTTTTT.

The chain recombines TRBV28 with TRBJ2-1, with D perhaps assigned TRBD1 or TRBD2 (5 bases each). The CDR3 sequence is 15 residues long. Trimming removed 1 base at V and 4 bases at J, with 11 bases between. Germline-derived CDR1 and CDR2 are MDHEN and SYDVKM. CDR3 in amino acids: CASSLLGDRYNEQFF. For the CDR3, the DNA is TGTGCCAGCAGTTTATTGGGGGATCGGTACAATGAGCAGTTCTTC.

In this sample, this clonotype turned up a few times. The V call is TRBV4-3, the J call TRBJ2-1; D is uncertain. V was shortened by 0 bases and J by 7 bases, with 10 bases between the two germline ends. The CDR3 totals 14 residues. Germline CDR1 and CDR2: LGHNA and YSLEER. CDR3 region: CASSQELLGNEQFF. The CDR3, as DNA: TGCGCCAGCAGCCAAGAGCTGTTAGGGAATGAGCAGTTCTTC.

This clonotype turned up a few times. This chain uses TRBV28 with TRBJ1-1; D might be TRBD1 (5 bases). CDR1 and CDR2 (germline): MDHEN, SYDVKM. This CDR3 has 15 residues. V lost 6 bases to trimming and J lost 1 base, with 15 bases between them. CDR3 amino acids: CASSVGYGTNTEAFF. CDR3 coding DNA: TGTGCCAGCAGCGTTGGATACGGGACGAACACTGAAGCTTTCTTT.